This TCR beta chain was sequenced for a study of T cell responses to AZD1222 COVID-19 vaccine. General observations from the study: Reportedly, nearly half the spike-specific TCRs target unmutated variant regions. Two doses of AZD1222 preceded a rise in Spike-specific TCR breadth and depth. Only six or seven AZD1222 recipients tested seropositive at baseline.

This CDR3 is built from 17 residues. The V and J ends lost 4 bases and 4 bases, in that order; junction bases with no gene match: 10. Germline CDR1 and CDR2: LGHNT and FRNRAP. Comments on this clone: The antigen is unknown.

Sequencing used immunoSEQ multiplex PCR; TCRdb keeps in-frame clones, though not all of them. Among fewer than 90,000 clones listed, about 86% were seen once. The material was peripheral blood, obtained 28 days after the second AZD1222 dose. The chain joins TRBV12-5 to TRBJ2-2; 9 nucleotides line up with TRBD1. This receptor was taken from an adult who received the AZD1222 COVID-19 vaccine. CDR3 in amino acids: CASGSPSTGGVTGELFF. CDR3 DNA: TGTGCTAGTGGTTCCCCCTCGACAGGGGGGGTCACCGGGGAGCTGTTTTTT.